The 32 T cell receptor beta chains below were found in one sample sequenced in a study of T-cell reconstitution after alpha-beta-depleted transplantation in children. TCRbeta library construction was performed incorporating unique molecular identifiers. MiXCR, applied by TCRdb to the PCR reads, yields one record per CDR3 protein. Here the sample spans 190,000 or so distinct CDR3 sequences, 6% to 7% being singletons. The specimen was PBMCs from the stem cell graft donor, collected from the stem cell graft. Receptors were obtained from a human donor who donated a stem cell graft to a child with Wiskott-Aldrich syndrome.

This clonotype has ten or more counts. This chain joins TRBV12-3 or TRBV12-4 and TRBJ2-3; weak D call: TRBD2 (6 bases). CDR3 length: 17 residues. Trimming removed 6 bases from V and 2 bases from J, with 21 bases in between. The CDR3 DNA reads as TGTGCCAGCAGCCACCGGTCGGGGGTTGGGATCACAGATACGCAGTATTTT. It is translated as CASSHRSGVGITDTQYF.

Written as DNA, the CDR3 is TGTGCCAGCTTCCCCCTAGCGGGAGGGACCTACGAGCAGTACTTC. It translates to CASFPLAGGTYEQYF. The chain carries TRBV11-2 and TRBJ2-7; 12 bases agree with TRBD2. V lost 8 bases, J lost 2 bases, and 7 bases stayed unmatched. The CDR3 is 15 amino acids. From germline, CDR1 is SGHAT and CDR2 FQNNGV.

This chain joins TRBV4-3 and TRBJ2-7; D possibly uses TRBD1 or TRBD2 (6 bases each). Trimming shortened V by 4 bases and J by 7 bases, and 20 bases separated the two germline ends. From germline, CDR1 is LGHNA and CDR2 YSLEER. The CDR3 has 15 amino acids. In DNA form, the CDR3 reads TGCGCCAGCAGCCCACAAGGTGGTTTAGGGGGGGAGCAGTACTTC. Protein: CASSPQGGLGGEQYF.

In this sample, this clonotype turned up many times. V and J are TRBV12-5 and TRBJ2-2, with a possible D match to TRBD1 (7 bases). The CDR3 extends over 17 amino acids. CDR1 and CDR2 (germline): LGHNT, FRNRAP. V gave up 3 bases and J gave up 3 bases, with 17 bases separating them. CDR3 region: CASGFHLDREDTGELFF. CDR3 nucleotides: TGTGCTAGTGGTTTCCATCTCGACAGGGAGGACACCGGGGAGCTGTTTTTT. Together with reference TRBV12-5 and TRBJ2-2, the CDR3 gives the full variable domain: DARVTQTPRHKVTEMGQEVTMRCQPILGHNTVFWYRQTMMQGLELLAYFRNRAPLDDSGMPKDRFSAEMPDATLATLKIQPSEPRDSAVYFCASGFHLDREDTGELFFGEGSRLTVL.

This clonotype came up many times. The DNA of the CDR3 is TGTGCCAGCTTAAACAGGGGGAAAAGTGGCTACACCTTC. Its protein product is CASLNRGKSGYTF. The V call is TRBV12-3 or TRBV12-4, the J call TRBJ1-2; TRBD1 matches at 8 bases. V lost 8 bases, J lost 7 bases, and 9 bases stayed unmatched. CDR3 length: 13 amino acids.

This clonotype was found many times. CDR3 loop: CASNTRDRGRSNYGYTF. For the CDR3, the DNA is TGTGCCAGCAACACCCGGGACAGGGGCCGGTCTAACTATGGCTACACCTTC. The chain combines TRBV7-2 with TRBJ1-2; 10 bases are shared with TRBD1. Germline-derived CDR1 and CDR2 are SGHTA and FQGNSA. The CDR3 loop spans 17 amino acids. V was clipped by 7 bases and J by 0 bases; unmatched bases: 11.

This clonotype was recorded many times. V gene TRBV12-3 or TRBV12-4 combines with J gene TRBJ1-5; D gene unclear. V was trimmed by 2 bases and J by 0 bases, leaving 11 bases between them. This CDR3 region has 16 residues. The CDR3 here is CASSLRTRYSNQPQHF. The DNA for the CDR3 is TGTGCCAGCAGTTTACGTACACGATATAGCAATCAGCCCCAGCATTTT.

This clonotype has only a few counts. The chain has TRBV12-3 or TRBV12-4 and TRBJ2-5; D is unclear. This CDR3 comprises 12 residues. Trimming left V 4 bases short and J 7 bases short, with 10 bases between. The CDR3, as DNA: TGTGCCAGCAGTTCAGGAGAGTGGACCCAGTACTTC. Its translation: CASSSGEWTQYF.

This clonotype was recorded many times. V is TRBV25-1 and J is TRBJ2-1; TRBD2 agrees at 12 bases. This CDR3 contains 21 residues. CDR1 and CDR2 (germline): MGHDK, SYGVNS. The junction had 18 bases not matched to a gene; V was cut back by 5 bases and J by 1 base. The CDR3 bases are TGTGCCAGCAGTACCCAGGCTCGGCTAGCGGGGGGGAGGTGGTCCTACAATGAGCAGTTCTTC. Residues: CASSTQARLAGGRWSYNEQFF. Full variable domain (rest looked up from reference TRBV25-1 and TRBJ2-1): EADIYQTPRYLVIGTGKKITLECSQTMGHDKMYWYQQDPGMELHLIHYSYGVNSTEKGDLSSESTVSRIRTEHFPLTLESARPSHTSQYLCASSTQARLAGGRWSYNEQFFGPGTRLTVL.

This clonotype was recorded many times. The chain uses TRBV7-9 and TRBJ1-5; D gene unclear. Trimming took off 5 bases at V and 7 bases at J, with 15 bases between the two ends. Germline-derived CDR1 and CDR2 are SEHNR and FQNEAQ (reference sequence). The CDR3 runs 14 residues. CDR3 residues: CASSPAEDRQPQHF. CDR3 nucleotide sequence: TGTGCCAGCAGCCCAGCGGAGGATAGGCAGCCCCAGCATTTT. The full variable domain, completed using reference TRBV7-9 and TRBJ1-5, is DTGVSQNPRHKITKRGQNVTFRCDPISEHNRLYWYRQTLGQGPEFLTYFQNEAQLEKSRLLSDRFSAERPKGSFSTLEIQRTEQGDSAMYLCASSPAEDRQPQHFGDGTRLSIL.

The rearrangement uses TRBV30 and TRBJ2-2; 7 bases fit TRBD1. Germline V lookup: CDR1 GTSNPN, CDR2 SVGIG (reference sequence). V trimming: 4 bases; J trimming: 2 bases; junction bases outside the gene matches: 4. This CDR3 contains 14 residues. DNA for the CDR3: TGTGCCTGGAACCGGGACAGCAACACCGGGGAGCTGTTTTTT. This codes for CAWNRDSNTGELFF.

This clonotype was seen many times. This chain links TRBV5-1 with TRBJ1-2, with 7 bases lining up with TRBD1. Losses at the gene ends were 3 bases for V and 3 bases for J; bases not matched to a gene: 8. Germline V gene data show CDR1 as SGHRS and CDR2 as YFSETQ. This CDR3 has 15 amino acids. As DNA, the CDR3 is TGCGCCAGCAGCTCAGCCGTCGGGACAGACTATGGCTACACCTTC. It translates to CASSSAVGTDYGYTF. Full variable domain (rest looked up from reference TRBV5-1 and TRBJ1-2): KAGVTQTPRYLIKTRGQQVTLSCSPISGHRSVSWYQQTPGQGLQFLFEYFSETQRNKGNFPGRFSGRQFSNSRSEMNVSTLELGDSALYLCASSSAVGTDYGYTFGSGTRLTVV.

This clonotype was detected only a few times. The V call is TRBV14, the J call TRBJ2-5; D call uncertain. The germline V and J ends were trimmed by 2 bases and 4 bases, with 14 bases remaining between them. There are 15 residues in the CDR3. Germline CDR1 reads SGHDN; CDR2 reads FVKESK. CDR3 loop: CASSQRALKAETQYF. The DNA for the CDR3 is TGTGCCAGCAGCCAACGTGCCCTCAAGGCAGAGACCCAGTACTTC.

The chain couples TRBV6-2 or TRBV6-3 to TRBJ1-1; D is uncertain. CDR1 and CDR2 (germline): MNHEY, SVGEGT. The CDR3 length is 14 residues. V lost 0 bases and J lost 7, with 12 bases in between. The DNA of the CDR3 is TGTGCCAGCAGTTACTCGGCCTACAATAATGAAGCTTTCTTT. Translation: CASSYSAYNNEAFF.

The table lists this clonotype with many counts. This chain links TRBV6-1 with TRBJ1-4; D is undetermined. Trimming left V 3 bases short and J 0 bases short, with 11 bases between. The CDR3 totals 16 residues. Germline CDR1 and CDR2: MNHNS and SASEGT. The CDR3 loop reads CASSENGFSTNEKLFF. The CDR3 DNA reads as TGTGCCAGCAGTGAGAACGGCTTCTCAACTAATGAAAAACTGTTTTTT.

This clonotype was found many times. CDR3 in amino acids: CSAWDRKETQYF. The CDR3 DNA reads TGCAGTGCTTGGGACAGAAAAGAGACCCAGTACTTC. The rearrangement uses TRBV20-1 and TRBJ2-5, with TRBD1 matching 7 bases. Germline V lookup: CDR1 DFQATT, CDR2 SNEGSKA (reference sequence). Trimming cost V 5 bases and J 3 bases; bases outside gene matches: 3. The length of the CDR3 is 12 residues.

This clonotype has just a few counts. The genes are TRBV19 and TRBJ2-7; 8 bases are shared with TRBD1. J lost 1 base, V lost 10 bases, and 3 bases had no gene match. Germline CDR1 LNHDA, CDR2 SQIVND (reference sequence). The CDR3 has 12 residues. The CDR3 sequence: CATGQGSYEQYF. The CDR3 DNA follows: TGTGCCACCGGACAGGGATCCTACGAGCAGTACTTC.

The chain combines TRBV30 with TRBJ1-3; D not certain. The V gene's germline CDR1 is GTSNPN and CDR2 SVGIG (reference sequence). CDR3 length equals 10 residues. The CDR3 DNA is TGTGGGGGCTCTGGAAACACCATATATTTT. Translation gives CGGSGNTIYF.

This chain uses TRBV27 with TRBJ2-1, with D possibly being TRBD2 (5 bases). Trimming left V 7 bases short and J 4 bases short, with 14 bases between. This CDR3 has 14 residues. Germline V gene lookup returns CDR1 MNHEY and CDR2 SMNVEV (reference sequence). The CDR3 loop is CASKTPADYNEQFF. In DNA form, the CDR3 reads TGTGCCAGCAAAACCCCAGCGGATTACAATGAGCAGTTCTTC.

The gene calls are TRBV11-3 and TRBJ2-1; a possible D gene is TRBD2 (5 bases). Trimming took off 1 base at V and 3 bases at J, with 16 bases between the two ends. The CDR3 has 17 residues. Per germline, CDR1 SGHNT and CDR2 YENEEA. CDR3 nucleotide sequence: TGTGCCAGCAGCTTAGCATGGTATGAGGGCCACTACAATGAGCAGTTCTTC. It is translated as CASSLAWYEGHYNEQFF.

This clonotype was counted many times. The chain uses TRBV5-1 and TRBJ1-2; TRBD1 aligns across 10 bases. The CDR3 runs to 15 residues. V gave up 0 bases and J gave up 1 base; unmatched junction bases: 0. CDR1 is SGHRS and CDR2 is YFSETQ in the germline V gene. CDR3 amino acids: CASSLGDRGNYGYTF. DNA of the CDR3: TGCGCCAGCAGCTTGGGGGACAGGGGTAACTATGGCTACACCTTC.

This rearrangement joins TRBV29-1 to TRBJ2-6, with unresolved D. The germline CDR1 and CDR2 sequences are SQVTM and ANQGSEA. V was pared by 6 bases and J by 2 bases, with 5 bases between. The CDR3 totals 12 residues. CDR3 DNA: TGCAGCGTAGACACTGGGGCCAACGTCCTGACTTTC. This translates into CSVDTGANVLTF.

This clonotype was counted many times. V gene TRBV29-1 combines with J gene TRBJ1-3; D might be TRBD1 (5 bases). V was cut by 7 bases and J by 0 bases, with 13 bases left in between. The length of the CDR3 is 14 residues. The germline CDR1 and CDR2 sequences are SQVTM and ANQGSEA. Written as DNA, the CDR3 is TGCAGCGCCAACCCTGACAGCTCTGGAAACACCATATATTTT. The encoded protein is CSANPDSSGNTIYF.

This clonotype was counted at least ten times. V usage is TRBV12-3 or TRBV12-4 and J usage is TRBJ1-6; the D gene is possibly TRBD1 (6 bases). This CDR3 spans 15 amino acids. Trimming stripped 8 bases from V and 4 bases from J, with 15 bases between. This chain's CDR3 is CASRQAGNYNSPLHF. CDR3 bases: TGTGCCAGCCGACAGGCGGGGAATTATAATTCACCCCTCCACTTT.

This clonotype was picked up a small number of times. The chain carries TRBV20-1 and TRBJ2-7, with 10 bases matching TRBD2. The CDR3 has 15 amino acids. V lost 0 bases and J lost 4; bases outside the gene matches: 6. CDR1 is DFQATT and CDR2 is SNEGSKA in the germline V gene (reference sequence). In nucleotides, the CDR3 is TGCAGTGCTAGAGAAAGCGGGAGGGCCGGGTACGAGCAGTACTTC. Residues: CSARESGRAGYEQYF.

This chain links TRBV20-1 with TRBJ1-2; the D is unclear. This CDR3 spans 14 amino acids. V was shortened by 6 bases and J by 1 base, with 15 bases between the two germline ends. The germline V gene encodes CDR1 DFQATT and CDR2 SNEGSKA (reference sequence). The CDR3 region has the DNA TGCAGTGCGCCCCCCCTCAGTGATAACTATGGCTACACCTTC. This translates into CSAPPLSDNYGYTF.

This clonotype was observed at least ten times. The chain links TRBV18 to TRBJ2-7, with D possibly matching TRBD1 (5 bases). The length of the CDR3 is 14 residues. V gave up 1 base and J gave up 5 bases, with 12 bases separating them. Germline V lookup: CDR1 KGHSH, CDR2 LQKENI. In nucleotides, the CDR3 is TGTGCCAGCTCACCACTGAGACAGAGCCACGAGCAGTACTTC. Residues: CASSPLRQSHEQYF.

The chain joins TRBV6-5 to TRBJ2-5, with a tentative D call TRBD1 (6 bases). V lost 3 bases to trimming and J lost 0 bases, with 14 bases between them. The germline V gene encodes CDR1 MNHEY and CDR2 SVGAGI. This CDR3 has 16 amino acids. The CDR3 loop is CASSYARGSYQETQYF. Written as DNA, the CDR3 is TGTGCCAGCAGTTATGCAAGGGGGTCGTACCAAGAGACCCAGTACTTC.

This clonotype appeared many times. CDR3 sequence: CASSFDGTVYEQYF. DNA for the CDR3: TGTGCCAGCAGTTTCGACGGGACAGTCTACGAGCAGTACTTC. The chain joins TRBV28 to TRBJ2-7, with 7 bases identical to TRBD1. The J segment lost 3 bases and the V segment lost 3 bases, leaving 5 bases of the junction unmatched. Germline assignment: CDR1 MDHEN and CDR2 SYDVKM. The CDR3 length is 14 residues.

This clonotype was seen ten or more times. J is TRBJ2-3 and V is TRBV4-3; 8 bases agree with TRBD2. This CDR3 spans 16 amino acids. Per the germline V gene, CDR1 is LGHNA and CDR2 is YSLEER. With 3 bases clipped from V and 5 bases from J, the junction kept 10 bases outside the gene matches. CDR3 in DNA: TGCGCCAGCAGCCAGGCCGGGACTAGTGCGGGAGATACGCAGTATTTT. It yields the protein CASSQAGTSAGDTQYF.

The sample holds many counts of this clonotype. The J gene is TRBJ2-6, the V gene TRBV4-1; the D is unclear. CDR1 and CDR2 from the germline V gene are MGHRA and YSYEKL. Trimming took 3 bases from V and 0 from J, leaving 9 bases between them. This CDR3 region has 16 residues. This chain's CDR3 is CASSQQTGSGANVLTF. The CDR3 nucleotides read TGCGCCAGCAGCCAGCAGACCGGCTCTGGGGCCAACGTCCTGACTTTC.

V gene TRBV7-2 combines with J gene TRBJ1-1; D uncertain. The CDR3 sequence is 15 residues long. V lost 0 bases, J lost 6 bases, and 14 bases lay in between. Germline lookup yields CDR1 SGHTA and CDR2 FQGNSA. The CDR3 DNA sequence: TGTGCCAGCAGCTTAGCGGCGGGGTGGAGGGCTGAAGCTTTCTTT. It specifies CASSLAAGWRAEAFF.